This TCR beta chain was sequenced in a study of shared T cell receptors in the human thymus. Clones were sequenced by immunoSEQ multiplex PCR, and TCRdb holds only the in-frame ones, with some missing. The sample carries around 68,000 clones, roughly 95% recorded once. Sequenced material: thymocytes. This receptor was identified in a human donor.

The CDR3 DNA follows: TGTGCCAGCAGCTATACAGGGGGCAATGGAAACACCATATATTTT. It codes for CASSYTGGNGNTIYF. The chain recombines TRBV7-9 with TRBJ1-3, with 9 bases that match TRBD1. V lost 4 bases to trimming and J lost 3 bases; unmatched junction nucleotides: 4. The CDR3 length is 15 residues. Germline-derived CDR1 and CDR2 are SEHNR and FQNEAQ (reference sequence).